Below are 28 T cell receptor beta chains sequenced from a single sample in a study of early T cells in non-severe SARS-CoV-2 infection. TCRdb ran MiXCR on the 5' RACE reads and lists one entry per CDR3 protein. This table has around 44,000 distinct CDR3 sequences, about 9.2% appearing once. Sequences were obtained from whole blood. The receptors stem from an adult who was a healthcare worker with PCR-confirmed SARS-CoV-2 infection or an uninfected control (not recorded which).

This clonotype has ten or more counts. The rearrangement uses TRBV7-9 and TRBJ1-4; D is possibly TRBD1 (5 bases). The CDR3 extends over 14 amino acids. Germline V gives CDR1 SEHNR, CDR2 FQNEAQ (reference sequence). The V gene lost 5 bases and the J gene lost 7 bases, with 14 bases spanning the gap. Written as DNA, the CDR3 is TGTGCCAGCAGCCGCAGGGAGGACATTGAAAAACTGTTTTTT. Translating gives CASSRREDIEKLFF.

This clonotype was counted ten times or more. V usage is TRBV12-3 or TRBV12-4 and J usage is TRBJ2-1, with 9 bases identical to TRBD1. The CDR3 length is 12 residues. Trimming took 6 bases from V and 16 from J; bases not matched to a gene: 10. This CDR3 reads CASRHTGTGLFF. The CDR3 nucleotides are TGTGCCAGCAGACATACCGGGACAGGGTTATTCTTC.

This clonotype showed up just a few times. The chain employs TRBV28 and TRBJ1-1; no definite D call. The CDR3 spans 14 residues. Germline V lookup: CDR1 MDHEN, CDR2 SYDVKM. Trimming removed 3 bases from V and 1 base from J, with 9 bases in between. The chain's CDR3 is CASSLVQTNTEAFF. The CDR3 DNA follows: TGTGCCAGCAGTTTGGTACAGACGAACACTGAAGCTTTCTTT.

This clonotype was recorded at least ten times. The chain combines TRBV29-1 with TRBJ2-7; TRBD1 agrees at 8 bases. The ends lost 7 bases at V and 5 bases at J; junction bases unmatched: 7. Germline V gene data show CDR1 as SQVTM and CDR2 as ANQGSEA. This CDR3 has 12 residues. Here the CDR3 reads CSAGQGTHEQYF. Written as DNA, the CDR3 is TGCAGCGCAGGACAGGGAACCCACGAGCAGTACTTC.

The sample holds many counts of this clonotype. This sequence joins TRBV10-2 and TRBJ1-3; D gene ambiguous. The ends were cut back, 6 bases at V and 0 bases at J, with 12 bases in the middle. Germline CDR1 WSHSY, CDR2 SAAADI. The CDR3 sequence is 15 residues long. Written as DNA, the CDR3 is TGCGCCAGCAGCCCCGCCGGGAGCTCTGGAAACACCATATATTTT. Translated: CASSPAGSSGNTIYF.

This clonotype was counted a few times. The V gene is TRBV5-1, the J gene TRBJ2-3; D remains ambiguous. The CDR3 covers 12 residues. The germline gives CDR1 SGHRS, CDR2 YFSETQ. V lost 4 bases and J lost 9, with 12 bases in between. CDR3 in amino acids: CASSPWLKTQYF. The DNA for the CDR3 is TGCGCCAGCAGCCCCTGGTTGAAGACGCAGTATTTT.

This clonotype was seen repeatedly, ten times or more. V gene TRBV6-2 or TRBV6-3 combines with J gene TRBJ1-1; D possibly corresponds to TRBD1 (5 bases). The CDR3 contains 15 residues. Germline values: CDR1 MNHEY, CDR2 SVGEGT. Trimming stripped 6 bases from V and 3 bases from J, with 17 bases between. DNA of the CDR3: TGTGCCAGCAGCCCCGTATGGGGGGAATACACTGAAGCTTTCTTT. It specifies CASSPVWGEYTEAFF.

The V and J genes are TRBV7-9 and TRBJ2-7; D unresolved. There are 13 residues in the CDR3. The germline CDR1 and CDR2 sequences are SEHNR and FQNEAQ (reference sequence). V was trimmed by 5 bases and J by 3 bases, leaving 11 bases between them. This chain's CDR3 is CASSPPLDYEQYF. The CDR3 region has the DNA TGTGCCAGCAGCCCCCCTTTGGACTACGAGCAGTACTTC.

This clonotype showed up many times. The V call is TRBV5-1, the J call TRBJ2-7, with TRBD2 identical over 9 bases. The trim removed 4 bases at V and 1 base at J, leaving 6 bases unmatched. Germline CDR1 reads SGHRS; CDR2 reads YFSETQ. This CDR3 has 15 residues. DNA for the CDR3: TGCGCCAGCAGCCCTCAGACTAGCGGATCCTACGAGCAGTACTTC. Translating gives CASSPQTSGSYEQYF.

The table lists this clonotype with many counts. The CDR3 sequence is CASSLTSERYYEQYF. CDR3 sequence (DNA): TGCGCCAGCAGCTTGACTAGCGAGAGATACTACGAGCAGTACTTC. This sequence joins TRBV5-1 and TRBJ2-7; 7 bases match TRBD2. The CDR3 extends over 15 amino acids. Germline values: CDR1 SGHRS, CDR2 YFSETQ. The V segment lost 1 base and the J segment 3 bases; nucleotides outside the gene matches: 7.

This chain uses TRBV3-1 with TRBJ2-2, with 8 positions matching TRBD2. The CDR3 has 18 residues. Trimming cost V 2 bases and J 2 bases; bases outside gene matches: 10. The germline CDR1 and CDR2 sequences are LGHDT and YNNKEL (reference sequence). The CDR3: CASSQLGSGAYNTGELFF. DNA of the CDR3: TGTGCCAGCAGCCAATTGGGTAGCGGGGCCTATAACACCGGGGAGCTGTTTTTT.

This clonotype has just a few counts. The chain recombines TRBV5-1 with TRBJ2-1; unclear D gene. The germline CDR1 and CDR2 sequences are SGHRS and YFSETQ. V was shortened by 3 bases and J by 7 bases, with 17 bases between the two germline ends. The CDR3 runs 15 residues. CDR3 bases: TGCGCCAGCAGCTCTAATAGGGTCCTACCAAATGAGCAGTTCTTC. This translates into CASSSNRVLPNEQFF.

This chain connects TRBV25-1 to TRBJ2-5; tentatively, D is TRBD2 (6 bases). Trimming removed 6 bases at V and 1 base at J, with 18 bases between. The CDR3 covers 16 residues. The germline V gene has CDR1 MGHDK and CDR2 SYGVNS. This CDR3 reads CASSALAGSLQETQYF. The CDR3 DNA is TGTGCCAGCAGCGCGTTGGCGGGATCCCTCCAAGAGACCCAGTACTTC.

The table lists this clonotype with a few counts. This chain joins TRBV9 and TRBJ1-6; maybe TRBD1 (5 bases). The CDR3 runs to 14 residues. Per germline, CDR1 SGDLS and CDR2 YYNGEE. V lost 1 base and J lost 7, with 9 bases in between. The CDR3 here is CASSVLDINSPLHF. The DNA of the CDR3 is TGTGCCAGCAGCGTACTGGACATAAATTCACCCCTCCACTTT. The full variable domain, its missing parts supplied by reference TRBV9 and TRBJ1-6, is DSGVTQTPKHLITATGQRVTLRCSPRSGDLSVYWYQQSLDQGLQFLIQYYNGEERAKGNILERFSAQQFPDLHSELNLSSLELGDSALYFCASSVLDINSPLHFGNGTRLTVT.

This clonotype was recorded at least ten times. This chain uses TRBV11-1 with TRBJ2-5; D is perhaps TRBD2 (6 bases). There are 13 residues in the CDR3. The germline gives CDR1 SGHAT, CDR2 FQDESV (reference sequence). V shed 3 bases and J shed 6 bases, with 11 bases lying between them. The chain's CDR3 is CASSLPSEKTQYF. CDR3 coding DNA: TGTGCCAGCAGCTTGCCTAGCGAAAAGACCCAGTACTTC.

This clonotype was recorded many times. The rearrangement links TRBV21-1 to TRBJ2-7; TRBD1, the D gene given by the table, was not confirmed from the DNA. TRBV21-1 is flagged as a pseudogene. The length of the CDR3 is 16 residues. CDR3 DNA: TGTGCCAGCAGCAAGTCTCGGGACAGGGGTTTCTACGAGCAGTACTTC. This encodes CASSKSRDRGFYEQYF.

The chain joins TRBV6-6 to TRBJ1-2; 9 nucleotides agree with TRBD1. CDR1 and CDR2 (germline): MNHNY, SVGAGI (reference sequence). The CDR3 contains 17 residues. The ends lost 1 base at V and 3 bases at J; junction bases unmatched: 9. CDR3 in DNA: TGTGCCAGCAGTTACTACACTGGGACAGGGTTAGACTATGGCTACACCTTC. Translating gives CASSYYTGTGLDYGYTF.

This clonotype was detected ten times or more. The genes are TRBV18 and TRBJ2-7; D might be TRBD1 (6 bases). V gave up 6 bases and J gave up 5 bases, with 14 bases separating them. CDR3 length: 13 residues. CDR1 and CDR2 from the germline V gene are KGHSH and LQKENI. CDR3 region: CASSTNRENEQYF. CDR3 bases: TGTGCCAGCTCCACTAACAGGGAAAACGAGCAGTACTTC.

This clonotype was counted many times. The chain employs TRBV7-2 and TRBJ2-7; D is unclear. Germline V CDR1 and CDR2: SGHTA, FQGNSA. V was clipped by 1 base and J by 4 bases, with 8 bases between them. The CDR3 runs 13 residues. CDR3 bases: TGTGCCAGCAGCTTAGGTCCGCCATACGAGCAGTACTTC. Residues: CASSLGPPYEQYF.

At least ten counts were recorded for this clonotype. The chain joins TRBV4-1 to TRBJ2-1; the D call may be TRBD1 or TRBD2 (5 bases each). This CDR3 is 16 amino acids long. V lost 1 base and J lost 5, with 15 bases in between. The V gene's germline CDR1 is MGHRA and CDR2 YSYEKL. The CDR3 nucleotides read TGCGCCAGCAGCCAAGTCCCGGGACCGCCCAACAATGAGCAGTTCTTC. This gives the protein CASSQVPGPPNNEQFF.

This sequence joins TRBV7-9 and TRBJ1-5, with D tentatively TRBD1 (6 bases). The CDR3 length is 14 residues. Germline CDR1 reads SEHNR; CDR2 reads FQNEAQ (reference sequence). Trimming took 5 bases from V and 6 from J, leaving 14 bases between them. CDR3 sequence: CASSPEGGAQPQHF. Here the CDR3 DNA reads TGTGCCAGCAGCCCCGAGGGGGGAGCTCAGCCCCAGCATTTT.

The CDR3, as DNA: TGTGCCAGCAGCGTAGGAGGTAGCCGAGAGGGAGATACGCAGTATTTT. It encodes CASSVGGSREGDTQYF. The V and J genes are TRBV9 and TRBJ2-3, with D perhaps matching TRBD2 (5 bases). CDR3 length equals 16 residues. With 0 bases removed from V and 5 bases from J, the gap between germline ends came to 16 bases. CDR1 and CDR2 (germline): SGDLS, YYNGEE.

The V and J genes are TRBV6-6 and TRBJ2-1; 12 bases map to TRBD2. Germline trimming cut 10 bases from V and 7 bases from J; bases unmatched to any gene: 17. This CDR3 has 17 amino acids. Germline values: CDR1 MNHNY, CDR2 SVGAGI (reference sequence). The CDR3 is CANTTQSSGRAGNEQFF. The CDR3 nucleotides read TGTGCCAACACCACCCAATCTAGCGGGAGGGCCGGGAATGAGCAGTTCTTC.

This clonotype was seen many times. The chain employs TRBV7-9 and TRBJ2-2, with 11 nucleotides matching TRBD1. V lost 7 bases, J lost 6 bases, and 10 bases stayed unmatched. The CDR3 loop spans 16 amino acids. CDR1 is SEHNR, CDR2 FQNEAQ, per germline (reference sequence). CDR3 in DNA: TGTGCCAGCACCCCTATGTCGGGACAGGGGGCCGGGGAGCTGTTTTTT. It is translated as CASTPMSGQGAGELFF.

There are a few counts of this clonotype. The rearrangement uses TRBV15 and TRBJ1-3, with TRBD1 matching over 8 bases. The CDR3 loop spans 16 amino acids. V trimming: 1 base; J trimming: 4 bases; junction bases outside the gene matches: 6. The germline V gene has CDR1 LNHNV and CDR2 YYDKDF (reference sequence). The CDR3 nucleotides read TGTGCCACCAGCAGAGGGTCGACAGGGGTAGGAAACACCATATATTTT. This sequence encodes CATSRGSTGVGNTIYF.

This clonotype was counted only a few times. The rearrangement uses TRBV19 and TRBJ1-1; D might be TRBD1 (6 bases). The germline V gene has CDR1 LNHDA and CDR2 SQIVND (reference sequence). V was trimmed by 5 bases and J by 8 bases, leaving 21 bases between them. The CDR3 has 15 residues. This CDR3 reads CASSRGGAPGPEAFF. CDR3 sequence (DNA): TGTGCCAGTAGTCGGGGGGGGGCGCCCGGACCCGAAGCTTTCTTT.

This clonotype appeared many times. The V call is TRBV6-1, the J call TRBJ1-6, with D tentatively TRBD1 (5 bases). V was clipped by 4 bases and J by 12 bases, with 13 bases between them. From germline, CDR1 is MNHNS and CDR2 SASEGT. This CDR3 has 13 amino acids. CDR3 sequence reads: CASSARQPVPLHF. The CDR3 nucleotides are TGTGCCAGCAGTGCTAGACAGCCCGTACCCCTCCACTTT.

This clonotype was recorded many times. In DNA form, the CDR3 reads TGCGCCAGCATGAGAGGGCTCCCAGATACGCAGTATTTT. Protein product: CASMRGLPDTQYF. V usage is TRBV10-1 and J usage is TRBJ2-3; weak D call: TRBD2 (5 bases). Trimming removed 7 bases at V and 4 bases at J, with 12 bases between. Germline CDR1 is WNHNN and CDR2 is SYGVQD (reference sequence). CDR3 length equals 13 residues.